The rows below give T cell receptor beta chains drawn from one sample of a study of cytomegalovirus exposure and HLA in healthy donors. Only in-frame clones appear in the TCRdb table, and some are missing; sequencing was by immunoSEQ multiplex PCR. The table records about 78,000 clones, 72% of them present only once. The sequenced sample consisted of PBMCs. The receptors derive from a middle-aged woman in good health and CMV-seropositive. CDR3s include the opening cysteine and the closing phenylalanine or tryptophan. Fields, in order: V gene, J gene, CDR3 protein.

TRBV5-1	TRBJ2-1	CASSSDRVYNEQFF
TRBV9	TRBJ2-3	CASSSRQFTDTQYF
TRBV5-4	TRBJ1-2	CASSADRGHSYGYTF
TRBV7-8	TRBJ1-1	CASSWGQGAMNTEAFF
TRBV2	TRBJ1-2	CASTQGAQGNYGYTF
TRBV11-1	TRBJ2-3	CASSPLLTLAGTDTQYF
TRBV6-1	TRBJ1-1	CASSEALPGQAAFF
TRBV5-6	TRBJ2-5	CASSSASKISGETQYF
TRBV5-6	TRBJ2-7	CASSLVSGAYEQYF
TRBV6-5	TRBJ2-7	CASSRKGGNYEQYF
TRBV9	TRBJ1-3	CASSAGGQISSGNTIYF
TRBV5-1	TRBJ1-1	CASSLGPDILNTEAFF
TRBV29-1	TRBJ1-1	CSVGTTGGTEAFF
TRBV7-2	TRBJ1-2	CASSSAGPTAPEGYTF
TRBV5-4	TRBJ1-5	CASSFTGTSSNQPQHF
TRBV18	TRBJ1-2	CASSPLDGGAHGYTF
TRBV2	TRBJ1-2	CASREAGTGSTNYGYTF
TRBV27	TRBJ1-2	CASSSIQGKSGYTF
TRBV13	TRBJ2-5	CASSFNRFGGTQYF
TRBV5-1	TRBJ2-5	CASSPTGGRQETQYF
TRBV28	TRBJ1-6	CASSSDRAYNSPLHF
TRBV7-9	TRBJ1-5	CASSLAGDNQPQHF
TRBV5-4	TRBJ2-7	CASSFIPSQVEQYF
TRBV28	TRBJ2-2	CASSFERQNTGELFF
TRBV2	TRBJ2-2	CASKGGQPTGELFF
TRBV7-2	TRBJ2-5	CASSLDRERTQYF
TRBV19	TRBJ1-1	CASSRGRGSEAFF
TRBV19	TRBJ1-1	CASSMGDRGLYTEAFF
TRBV6-6	TRBJ2-7	CASSYGPTGDGGEQYF
TRBV5-1	TRBJ2-5	CASSLGLAGMEETQYF
TRBV18	TRBJ2-2	CASSPSSPSSGNTGELFF
TRBV4-3	TRBJ1-2	CASSQDRSRGLVGYTF
TRBV7-9	TRBJ1-1	CSSRDTGTEAFF
TRBV7-2	TRBJ1-2	CASSLDGRGDGYTF
TRBV5-1	TRBJ1-1	CASSLWGTGGMNTEAFF
TRBV4-2	TRBJ2-1	CASSSSGTGTHNEQFF
TRBV6-5	TRBJ1-4	CASSRRGATNEKLFF
TRBV4-2	TRBJ2-2	CASSQEVETATGELFF
TRBV19	TRBJ1-2	CASSKGQGHGYTF
TRBV7-6	TRBJ1-6	CASSSQGNSPLHF
TRBV5-1	TRBJ1-1	CASSGTTGATEAFF
TRBV28	TRBJ2-7	CASSFELGQIYEQYF
TRBV19	TRBJ2-5	CASLPTGGETQYF
TRBV11-2	TRBJ2-3	CASSLDAGDTQYF
TRBV5-7	TRBJ1-6	CASRDRVESPLHF
TRBV28	TRBJ1-3	CASGRTAPSGNTIYF
TRBV19	TRBJ2-6	CATRARTGSLSGANVLTF
TRBV4-3	TRBJ2-1	CASSQVTGIDEQFF
TRBV7-8	TRBJ2-7	CASSLMLPYEQYF
TRBV19	TRBJ2-1	CASRDPRDTDNEQFF
TRBV2	TRBJ2-6	CASTESGAGANVLTF
TRBV5-6	TRBJ2-5	CASSFYFSGGETQYF